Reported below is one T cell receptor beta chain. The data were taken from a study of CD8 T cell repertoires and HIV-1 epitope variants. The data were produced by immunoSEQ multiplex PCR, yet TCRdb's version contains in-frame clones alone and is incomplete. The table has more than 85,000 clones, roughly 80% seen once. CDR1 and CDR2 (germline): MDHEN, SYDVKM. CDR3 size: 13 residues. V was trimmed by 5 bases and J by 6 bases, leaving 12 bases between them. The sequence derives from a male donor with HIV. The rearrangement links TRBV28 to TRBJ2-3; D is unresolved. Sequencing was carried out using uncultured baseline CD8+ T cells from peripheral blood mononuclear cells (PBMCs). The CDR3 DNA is TGTGCCAGCAGTCGAACTTTTGGGGATACGCAGTATTTT. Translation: CASSRTFGDTQYF. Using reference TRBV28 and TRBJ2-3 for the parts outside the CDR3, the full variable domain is DVKVTQSSRYLVKRTGEKVFLECVQDMDHENMFWYRQDPGLGLRLIYFSYDVKMKEKGDIPEGYSVSREKKERFSLILESASTNQTSMYLCASSRTFGDTQYFGPGTRLTVL.